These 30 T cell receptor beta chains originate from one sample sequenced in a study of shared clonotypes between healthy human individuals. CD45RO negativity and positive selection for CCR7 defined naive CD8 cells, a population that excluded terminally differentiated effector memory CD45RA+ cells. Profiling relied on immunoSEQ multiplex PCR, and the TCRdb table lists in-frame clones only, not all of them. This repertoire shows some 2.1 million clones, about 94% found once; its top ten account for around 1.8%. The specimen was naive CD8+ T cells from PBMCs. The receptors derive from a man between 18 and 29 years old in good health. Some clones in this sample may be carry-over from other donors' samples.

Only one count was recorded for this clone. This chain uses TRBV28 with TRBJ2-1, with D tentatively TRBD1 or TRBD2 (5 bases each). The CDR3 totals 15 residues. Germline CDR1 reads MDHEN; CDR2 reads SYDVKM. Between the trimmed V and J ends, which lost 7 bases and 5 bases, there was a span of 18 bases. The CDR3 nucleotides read TGTGCCAGCACCCCCCGAGGGGAGATTAACAATGAGCAGTTCTTC. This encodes CASTPRGEINNEQFF. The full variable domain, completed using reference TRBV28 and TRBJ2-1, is DVKVTQSSRYLVKRTGEKVFLECVQDMDHENMFWYRQDPGLGLRLIYFSYDVKMKEKGDIPEGYSVSREKKERFSLILESASTNQTSMYLCASTPRGEINNEQFFGPGTRLTVL.

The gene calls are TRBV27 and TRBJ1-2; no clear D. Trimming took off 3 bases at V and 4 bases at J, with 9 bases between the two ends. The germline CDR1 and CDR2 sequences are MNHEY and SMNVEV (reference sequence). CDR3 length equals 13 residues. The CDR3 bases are TGTGCCAGCAGTTTCTCCTTTCTCTATGGCTACACCTTC. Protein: CASSFSFLYGYTF.

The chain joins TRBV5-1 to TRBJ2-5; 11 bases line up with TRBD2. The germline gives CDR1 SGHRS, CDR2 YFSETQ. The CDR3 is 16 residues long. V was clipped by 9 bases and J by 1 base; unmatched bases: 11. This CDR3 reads CATSYYSGRAQETQYF. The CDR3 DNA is TGCGCCACCTCGTACTATAGCGGGAGGGCCCAAGAGACCCAGTACTTC. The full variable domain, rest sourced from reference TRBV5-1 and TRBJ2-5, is KAGVTQTPRYLIKTRGQQVTLSCSPISGHRSVSWYQQTPGQGLQFLFEYFSETQRNKGNFPGRFSGRQFSNSRSEMNVSTLELGDSALYLCATSYYSGRAQETQYFGPGTRLLVL.

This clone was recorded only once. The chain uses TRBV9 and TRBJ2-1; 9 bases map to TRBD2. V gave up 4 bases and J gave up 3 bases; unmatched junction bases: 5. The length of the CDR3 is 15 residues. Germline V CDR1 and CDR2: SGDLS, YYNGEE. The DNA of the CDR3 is TGTGCCAGCAGCCCGCGACTAGCGGTCTACAATGAGCAGTTCTTC. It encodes CASSPRLAVYNEQFF.

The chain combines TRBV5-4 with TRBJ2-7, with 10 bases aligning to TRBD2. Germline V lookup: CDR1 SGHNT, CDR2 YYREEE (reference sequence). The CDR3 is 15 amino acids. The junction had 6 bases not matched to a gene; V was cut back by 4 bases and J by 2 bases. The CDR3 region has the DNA TGTGCCAGCAGCCCAGGACTAGCGGCCCCCTACGAGCAGTACTTC. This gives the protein CASSPGLAAPYEQYF.

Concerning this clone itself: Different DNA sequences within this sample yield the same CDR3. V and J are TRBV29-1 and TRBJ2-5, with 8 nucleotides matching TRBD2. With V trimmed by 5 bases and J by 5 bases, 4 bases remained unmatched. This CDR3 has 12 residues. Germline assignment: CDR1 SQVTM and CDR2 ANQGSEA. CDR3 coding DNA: TGCAGCGTTTTATCGGGGGGGGAGACCCAGTACTTC. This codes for CSVLSGGETQYF.

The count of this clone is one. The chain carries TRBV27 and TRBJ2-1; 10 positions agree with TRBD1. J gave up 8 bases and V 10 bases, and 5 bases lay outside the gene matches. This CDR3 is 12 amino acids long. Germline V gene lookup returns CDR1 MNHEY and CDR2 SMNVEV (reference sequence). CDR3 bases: TGTGCCACCAAGACAGGGGGCGATGAGCAGTTCTTC. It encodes CATKTGGDEQFF.

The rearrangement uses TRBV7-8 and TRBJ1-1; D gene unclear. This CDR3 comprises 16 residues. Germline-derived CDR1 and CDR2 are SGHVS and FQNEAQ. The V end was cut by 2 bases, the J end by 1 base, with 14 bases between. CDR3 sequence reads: CASSLMGNRRNTEAFF. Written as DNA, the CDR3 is TGTGCCAGCAGCTTAATGGGCAATAGGAGGAACACTGAAGCTTTCTTT. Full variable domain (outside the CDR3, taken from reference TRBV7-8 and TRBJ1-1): GAGVSQSPRYKVAKRGQDVALRCDPISGHVSLFWYQQALGQGPEFLTYFQNEAQLDKSGLPSDRFFAERPEGSVSTLKIQRTQQEDSAVYLCASSLMGNRRNTEAFFGQGTRLTVV.

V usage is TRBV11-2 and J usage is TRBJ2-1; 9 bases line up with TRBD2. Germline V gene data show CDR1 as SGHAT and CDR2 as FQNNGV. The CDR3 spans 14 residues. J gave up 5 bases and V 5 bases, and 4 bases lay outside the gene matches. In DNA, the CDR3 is TGTGCCAGCAGCCCTAGCGGGGCGCACAATGAGCAGTTCTTC. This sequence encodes CASSPSGAHNEQFF.

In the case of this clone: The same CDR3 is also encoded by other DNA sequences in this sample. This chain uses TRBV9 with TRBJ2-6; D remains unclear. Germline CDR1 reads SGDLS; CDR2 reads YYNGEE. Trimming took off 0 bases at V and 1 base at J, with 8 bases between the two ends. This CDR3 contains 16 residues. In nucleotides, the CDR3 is TGTGCCAGCAGCGTAGGGAAAGTATCTGGGGCCAACGTCCTGACTTTC. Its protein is CASSVGKVSGANVLTF.

Here the CDR3 reads CASSQTRTGGGQETQYF. The DNA for the CDR3 is TGTGCCAGCAGCCAAACCCGGACAGGGGGCGGGCAAGAGACCCAGTACTTC. The chain employs TRBV14 and TRBJ2-5; TRBD1 matches 11 bases. This CDR3 contains 17 residues. J lost 2 bases, V lost 2 bases, and 7 bases had no gene match. The germline gives CDR1 SGHDN, CDR2 FVKESK.

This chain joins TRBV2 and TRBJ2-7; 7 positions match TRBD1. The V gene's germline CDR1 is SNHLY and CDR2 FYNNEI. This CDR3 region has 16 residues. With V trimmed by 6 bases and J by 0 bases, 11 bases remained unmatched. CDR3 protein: CASRGRTGRSSYEQYF. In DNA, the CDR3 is TGTGCCAGCAGGGGAAGGACAGGAAGGAGCTCCTACGAGCAGTACTTC.

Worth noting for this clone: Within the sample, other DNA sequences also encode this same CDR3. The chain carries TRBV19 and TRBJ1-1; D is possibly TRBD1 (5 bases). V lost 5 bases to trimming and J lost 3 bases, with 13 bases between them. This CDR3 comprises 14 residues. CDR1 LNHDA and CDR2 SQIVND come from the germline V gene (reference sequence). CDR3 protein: CASSPSGGDTEAFF. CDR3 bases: TGTGCCAGTAGTCCCAGTGGAGGGGACACTGAAGCTTTCTTT.

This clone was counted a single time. This CDR3 is CASSAGGTNYGYTF. In DNA, the CDR3 is TGTGCCAGCAGTGCCGGGGGGACGAACTATGGCTACACCTTC. The chain links TRBV6-6 to TRBJ1-2, with a possible D match to TRBD1 (5 bases). Trimming stripped 5 bases from V and 2 bases from J, with 12 bases between. Germline V gives CDR1 MNHNY, CDR2 SVGAGI (reference sequence). The CDR3 spans 14 residues.

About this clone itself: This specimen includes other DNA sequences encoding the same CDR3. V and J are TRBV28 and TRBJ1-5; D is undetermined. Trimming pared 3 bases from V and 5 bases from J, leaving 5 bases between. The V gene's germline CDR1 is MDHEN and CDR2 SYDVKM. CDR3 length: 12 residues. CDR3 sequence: CASSLRYQPQHF. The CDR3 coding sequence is TGTGCCAGCAGTTTGAGGTATCAGCCCCAGCATTTT.

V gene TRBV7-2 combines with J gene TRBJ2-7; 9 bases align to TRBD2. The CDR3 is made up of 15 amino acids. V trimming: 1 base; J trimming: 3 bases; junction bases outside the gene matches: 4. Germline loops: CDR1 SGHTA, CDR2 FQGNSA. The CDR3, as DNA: TGTGCCAGCAGCTTAGGGAGGCGGGAGGGCTACGAGCAGTACTTC. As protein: CASSLGRREGYEQYF. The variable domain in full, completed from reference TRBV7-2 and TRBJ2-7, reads GAGVSQSPSNKVTEKGKDVELRCDPISGHTALYWYRQSLGQGLEFLIYFQGNSAPDKSGLPSDRFSAERTGGSVSTLTIQRTQQEDSAVYLCASSLGRREGYEQYFGPGTRLTVT.

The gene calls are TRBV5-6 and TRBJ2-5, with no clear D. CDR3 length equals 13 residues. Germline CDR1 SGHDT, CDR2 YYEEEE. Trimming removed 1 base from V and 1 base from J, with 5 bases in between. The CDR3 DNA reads TGTGCCAGCAGCTTGAAGTCCCAAGAGACCCAGTACTTC. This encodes CASSLKSQETQYF.

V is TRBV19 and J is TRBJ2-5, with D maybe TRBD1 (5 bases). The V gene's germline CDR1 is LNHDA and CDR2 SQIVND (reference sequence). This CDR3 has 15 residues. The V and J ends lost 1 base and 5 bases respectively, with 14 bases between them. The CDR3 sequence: CASSIGVDTRETQYF. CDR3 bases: TGTGCCAGTAGTATAGGGGTGGACACGCGGGAGACCCAGTACTTC.

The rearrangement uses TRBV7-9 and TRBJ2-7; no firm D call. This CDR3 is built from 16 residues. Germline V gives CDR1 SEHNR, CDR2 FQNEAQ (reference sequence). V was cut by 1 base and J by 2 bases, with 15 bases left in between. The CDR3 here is CASSLESRRTAYEQYF. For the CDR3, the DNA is TGTGCCAGCAGCTTAGAGTCCCGACGGACCGCCTACGAGCAGTACTTC.

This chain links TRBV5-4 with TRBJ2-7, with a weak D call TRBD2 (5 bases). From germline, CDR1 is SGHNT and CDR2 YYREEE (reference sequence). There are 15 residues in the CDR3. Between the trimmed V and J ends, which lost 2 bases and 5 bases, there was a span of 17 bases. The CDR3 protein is CASSLYGVGPDEQYF. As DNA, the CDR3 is TGTGCCAGCAGCTTATACGGGGTAGGGCCTGACGAGCAGTACTTC.

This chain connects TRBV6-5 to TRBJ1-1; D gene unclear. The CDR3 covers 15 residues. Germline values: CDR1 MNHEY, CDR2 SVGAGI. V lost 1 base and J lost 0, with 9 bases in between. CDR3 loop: CASSYLGILNTEAFF. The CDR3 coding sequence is TGTGCCAGCAGTTACTTGGGGATTCTGAACACTGAAGCTTTCTTT.

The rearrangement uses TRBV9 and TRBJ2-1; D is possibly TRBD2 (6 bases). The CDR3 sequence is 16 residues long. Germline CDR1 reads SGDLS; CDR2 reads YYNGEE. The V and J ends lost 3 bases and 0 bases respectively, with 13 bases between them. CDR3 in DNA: TGTGCCAGCAGCGCTCTAGGAGGGGTCTCCTACAATGAGCAGTTCTTC. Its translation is CASSALGGVSYNEQFF.

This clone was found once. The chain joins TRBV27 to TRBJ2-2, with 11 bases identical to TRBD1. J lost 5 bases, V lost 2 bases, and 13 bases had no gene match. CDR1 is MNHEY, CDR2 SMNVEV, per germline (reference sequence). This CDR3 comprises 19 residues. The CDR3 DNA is TGTGCCAGCAGTTTAACTGCCCTGGACAGGGGGCTTTGGACCGGGGAGCTGTTTTTT. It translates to CASSLTALDRGLWTGELFF.

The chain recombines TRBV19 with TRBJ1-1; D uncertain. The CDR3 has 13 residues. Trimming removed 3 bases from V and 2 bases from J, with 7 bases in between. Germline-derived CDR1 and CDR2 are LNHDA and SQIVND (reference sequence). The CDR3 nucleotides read TGTGCCAGTAGTATGCCAGGCAACACTGAAGCTTTCTTT. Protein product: CASSMPGNTEAFF.

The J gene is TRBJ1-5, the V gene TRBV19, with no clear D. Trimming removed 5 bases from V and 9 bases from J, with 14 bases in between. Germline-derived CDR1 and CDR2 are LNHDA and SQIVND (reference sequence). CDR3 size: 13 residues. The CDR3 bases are TGTGCCAGTAGTTCCGATACTCTCCGGCCCCAGCATTTT. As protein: CASSSDTLRPQHF.

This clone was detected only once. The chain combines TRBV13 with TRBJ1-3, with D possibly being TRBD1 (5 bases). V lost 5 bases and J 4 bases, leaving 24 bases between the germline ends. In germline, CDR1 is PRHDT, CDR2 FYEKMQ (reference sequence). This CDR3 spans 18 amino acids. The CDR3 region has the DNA TGTGCCAGCAGCCCCCGTTCCGGGACGGATTCGGGCGGAAACACCATATATTTT. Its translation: CASSPRSGTDSGGNTIYF.

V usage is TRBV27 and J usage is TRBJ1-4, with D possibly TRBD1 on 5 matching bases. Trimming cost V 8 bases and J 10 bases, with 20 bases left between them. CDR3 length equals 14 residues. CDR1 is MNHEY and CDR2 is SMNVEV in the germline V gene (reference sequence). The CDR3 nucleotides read TGTGCCAGCGGGTCTCGGGGGACCGAAGGAAAACTGTTTTTT. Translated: CASGSRGTEGKLFF.

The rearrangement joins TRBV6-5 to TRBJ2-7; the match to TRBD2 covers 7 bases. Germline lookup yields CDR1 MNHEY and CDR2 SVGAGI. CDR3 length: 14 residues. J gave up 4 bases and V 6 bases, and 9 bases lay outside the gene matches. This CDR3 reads CASSPSGGIYEQYF. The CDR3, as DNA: TGTGCCAGCAGCCCTAGCGGAGGCATATACGAGCAGTACTTC.

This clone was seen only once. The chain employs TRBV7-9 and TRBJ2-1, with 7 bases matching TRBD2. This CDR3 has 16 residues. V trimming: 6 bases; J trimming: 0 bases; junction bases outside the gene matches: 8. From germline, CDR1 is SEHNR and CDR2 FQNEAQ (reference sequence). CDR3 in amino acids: CASSSASGYSYNEQFF. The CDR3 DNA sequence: TGTGCCAGCAGTTCCGCTAGCGGATACTCCTACAATGAGCAGTTCTTC.

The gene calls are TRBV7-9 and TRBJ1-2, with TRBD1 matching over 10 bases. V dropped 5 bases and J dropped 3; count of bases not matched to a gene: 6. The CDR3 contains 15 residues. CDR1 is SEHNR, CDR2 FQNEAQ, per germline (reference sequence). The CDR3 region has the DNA TGTGCCAGCAGCACAGGACAGGGGGAATACTATGGCTACACCTTC. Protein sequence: CASSTGQGEYYGYTF.